The 24 T cell receptor beta chains given below trace back to one sample, sequenced in a study of low-dose radiotherapy and immunotherapy resistance in tumors. Time point: after trial treatment. Described treatment: LDRT plus nivolumab, ipilimumab, low-dose cyclophosphamide and aspirin (RACIN trial). First-strand cDNA used TRAV- and TRBV-specific primers, covering alpha and beta chains. Amplification, which lasted about 20 PCR cycles, used a constant-region primer and V-primer adapter to amplify TCRs. TCRdb analysed the reads with MiXCR anew, one entry per CDR3 protein. The data contain 100,000 or so distinct CDR3 sequences, around 20% of them seen just once; the ten biggest clones take up about 4%. The specimen was PBMCs, collected after low-dose radiotherapy plus immunotherapy. The receptor set was obtained from a male donor with prostate cancer.

The sample holds many counts of this clonotype. The chain is built from TRBV6-2 or TRBV6-3 and TRBJ1-1, with unresolved D. Trimming removed 2 bases from V and 4 bases from J, with 8 bases in between. This CDR3 contains 13 residues. The germline V gene encodes CDR1 MNHEY and CDR2 SVGEGT. DNA for the CDR3: TGTGCCAGCAGTTACGGCGGCAGCACTGAAGCTTTCTTT. Translating gives CASSYGGSTEAFF.

This clonotype came up many times. J is TRBJ1-1 and V is TRBV30, with D possibly TRBD1 on 6 matching bases. This CDR3 has 16 amino acids. Germline V gene lookup returns CDR1 GTSNPN and CDR2 SVGIG (reference sequence). V dropped 7 bases and J dropped 1 base, with 22 bases sitting between them. The CDR3 DNA reads TGTGCCTCTTCAATCCTAGGGGGATTAAGGAACACTGAAGCTTTCTTT. It translates to CASSILGGLRNTEAFF.

This clonotype was seen only a few times. CDR3 loop: CASSRDRDGTYEQYF. In DNA, the CDR3 is TGTGCCAGCAGCCGGGATAGGGACGGTACCTACGAGCAGTACTTC. V usage is TRBV5-5 and J usage is TRBJ2-7; D is perhaps TRBD1 or TRBD2 (5 bases each). V lost 4 bases to trimming and J lost 2 bases, with 16 bases between them. Germline CDR1 SGHKS, CDR2 YYEKEE (reference sequence). The CDR3 is made up of 15 amino acids.

A few counts support this clonotype. J is TRBJ2-2 and V is TRBV10-2, with 7 positions matching TRBD2. Germline CDR1 reads WSHSY; CDR2 reads SAAADI. This CDR3 has 16 residues. After removal of 5 bases from V and 1 base from J, the junction contained 7 bases not matched to a gene. CDR3 coding DNA: TGCGCCAGCAGTCCTTTAAGCGGGGTGAACACCGGGGAGCTGTTTTTT. Residues: CASSPLSGVNTGELFF.

This clonotype was found many times. The chain uses TRBV27 and TRBJ2-3; 10 bases fit TRBD1. The V and J ends lost 2 bases and 6 bases, in that order; junction bases with no gene match: 5. CDR3 size: 15 residues. Germline V gene data show CDR1 as MNHEY and CDR2 as SMNVEV (reference sequence). CDR3 nucleotides: TGTGCCAGCAGTTTAGGGACAGGGGCTAGGGATACGCAGTATTTT. Amino acids: CASSLGTGARDTQYF.

This clonotype was recorded at least ten times. The V gene is TRBV30, the J gene TRBJ2-5; D gene ambiguous. Trimming removed 2 bases from V and 5 bases from J, with 6 bases in between. CDR3 size: 11 residues. In germline, CDR1 is GTSNPN, CDR2 SVGIG (reference sequence). This CDR3 reads CAWSPSETQYF. In nucleotides, the CDR3 is TGTGCCTGGAGTCCCAGCGAGACCCAGTACTTC. The whole variable domain, remainder taken from reference TRBV30 and TRBJ2-5, is SQTIHQWPATLVQPVGSPLSLECTVEGTSNPNLYWYRQAAGRGLQLLFYSVGIGQISSEVPQNLSASRPQDRQFILSSKKLLLSDSGFYLCAWSPSETQYFGPGTRLLVL.

A few counts support this clonotype. The rearrangement uses TRBV6-2 or TRBV6-3 and TRBJ1-5; D gene unclear. V lost 7 bases, J lost 1 base, and 5 bases lay in between. The CDR3 spans 12 residues. Germline V gives CDR1 MNHEY, CDR2 SVGEGT. DNA for the CDR3: TGTGCCAGCAAGACAAGCAATCAGCCCCAGCATTTT. As protein: CASKTSNQPQHF.

In this sample, this clonotype turned up many times. V is TRBV11-2 and J is TRBJ2-3; 15 bases are a match to TRBD2. J gave up 0 bases and V 7 bases, and 11 bases lay outside the gene matches. CDR3 length: 19 residues. Germline V gene lookup returns CDR1 SGHAT and CDR2 FQNNGV. In nucleotides, the CDR3 is TGTGCCAGCAACCCCGGGGGGACTAGCGGGGGGAGGAGCACAGATACGCAGTATTTT. It translates to CASNPGGTSGGRSTDTQYF.

This clonotype was counted ten times or more. The chain has TRBV12-3 or TRBV12-4 and TRBJ1-2; 7 positions agree with TRBD1. CDR3 length equals 15 residues. The ends lost 2 bases at V and 5 bases at J; junction bases unmatched: 8. CDR3 protein: CASSLNTGAEYGYTF. In DNA form, the CDR3 reads TGTGCCAGCAGTTTAAACACAGGGGCGGAATATGGCTACACCTTC.

In its sample, this clonotype was seen many times. V usage is TRBV2 and J usage is TRBJ2-2; no firm D call. The germline V gene has CDR1 SNHLY and CDR2 FYNNEI. The V gene lost 6 bases and the J gene lost 0 bases, with 8 bases spanning the gap. This CDR3 is 14 amino acids long. The CDR3 reads CASSSGSNTGELFF. The DNA for the CDR3 is TGTGCCAGCAGCTCCGGTTCGAACACCGGGGAGCTGTTTTTT.

This clonotype was seen ten or more times. The chain employs TRBV10-3 and TRBJ1-2; no clear D gene. V lost 10 bases, J lost 5 bases, and 14 bases lay in between. The V gene's germline CDR1 is ENHRY and CDR2 SYGVKD. This CDR3 is 12 amino acids long. The DNA for the CDR3 is TGTGCCACCAAGGCATCGGATTATGGCTACACCTTC. It specifies CATKASDYGYTF.

The genes are TRBV29-1 and TRBJ2-5; 8 nucleotides match TRBD2. V lost 5 bases, J lost 1 base, and 6 bases stayed unmatched. This CDR3 has 14 residues. Germline V gene lookup returns CDR1 SQVTM and CDR2 ANQGSEA. The CDR3 DNA reads TGCAGCGTTACTTACCGGGGGGGCCAAGAGACCCAGTACTTC. Amino acids: CSVTYRGGQETQYF. Full variable domain (missing parts from reference TRBV29-1 and TRBJ2-5): SAVISQKPSRDICQRGTSLTIQCQVDSQVTMMFWYRQQPGQSLTLIATANQGSEATYESGFVIDKFPISRPNLTFSTLTVSNMSPEDSSIYLCSVTYRGGQETQYFGPGTRLLVL.

The table lists this clonotype with many counts. V and J are TRBV27 and TRBJ2-5; perhaps D is TRBD1 or TRBD2 (5 bases each). The germline CDR1 and CDR2 sequences are MNHEY and SMNVEV (reference sequence). Trimming left V 2 bases short and J 5 bases short, with 18 bases between. CDR3 size: 16 residues. Here the CDR3 DNA reads TGTGCCAGCAGTTTAGGGGGTAAGAGGGGATCGGAGACCCAGTACTTC. It yields the protein CASSLGGKRGSETQYF.

Many counts were recorded for this clonotype. The rearrangement links TRBV2 to TRBJ2-3; D gene ambiguous. The germline V gene has CDR1 SNHLY and CDR2 FYNNEI. The CDR3 spans 12 residues. The V and J ends lost 2 bases and 8 bases respectively, with 8 bases between them. CDR3 region: CASSESESTQYF. Here the CDR3 DNA reads TGTGCCAGCAGTGAATCGGAGTCTACGCAGTATTTT.

This clonotype was recorded at least ten times. The chain couples TRBV7-2 to TRBJ2-1, with TRBD1 identical over 8 bases. Germline CDR1 and CDR2: SGHTA and FQGNSA. The CDR3 is 16 residues long. Unmatched junction bases numbered 10, after V lost 1 base and J lost 8 bases. The chain's CDR3 is CASSLGLGQAPDEQFF. CDR3 nucleotide sequence: TGTGCCAGCAGCTTAGGGCTGGGACAGGCGCCGGATGAGCAGTTCTTC.

This clonotype has ten or more counts. The chain employs TRBV6-2 or TRBV6-3 and TRBJ2-3; D ambiguous. The CDR3 extends over 13 amino acids. With 5 bases removed from V and 3 bases from J, the gap between germline ends came to 9 bases. Germline-derived CDR1 and CDR2 are MNHEY and SVGEGT. DNA for the CDR3: TGTGCCAGCAGTCCCCCCTGGACAGATACGCAGTATTTT. It translates to CASSPPWTDTQYF.

This clonotype occurred many times. The J gene is TRBJ2-7, the V gene TRBV6-6; D gene uncertain. Germline V lookup: CDR1 MNHNY, CDR2 SVGAGI (reference sequence). The CDR3 is 13 amino acids. V lost 5 bases, J lost 0 bases, and 8 bases lay in between. The CDR3: CASSAEYSYEQYF. In DNA form, the CDR3 reads TGTGCCAGCAGTGCCGAATACTCCTACGAGCAGTACTTC.

This clonotype was recorded at least ten times. The chain recombines TRBV20-1 with TRBJ2-1; possible D gene TRBD1, 5 bases. V was pared by 0 bases and J by 1 base, with 10 bases between. The germline CDR1 and CDR2 sequences are DFQATT and SNEGSKA (reference sequence). The CDR3 runs 15 residues. In nucleotides, the CDR3 is TGCAGTGCTAGAGACCCCAGGGATTCCTACAATGAGCAGTTCTTC. Its protein product is CSARDPRDSYNEQFF.

This clonotype was recorded many times. The chain combines TRBV7-9 with TRBJ1-2, with 9 bases aligning to TRBD1. Germline V lookup: CDR1 SEHNR, CDR2 FQNEAQ (reference sequence). V shed 4 bases and J 8 bases; nucleotides not matched to a gene: 2. The CDR3 is 12 amino acids. The DNA of the CDR3 is TGTGCCAGCAGCTATACAGGGGGCGGCTACACCTTC. It codes for CASSYTGGGYTF.

This clonotype was counted ten times or more. The J gene is TRBJ1-3, the V gene TRBV29-1; 7 bases fit TRBD1. After removal of 5 bases from V and 6 bases from J, the junction contained 25 bases not matched to a gene. The germline V gene has CDR1 SQVTM and CDR2 ANQGSEA. The CDR3 sequence is 19 residues long. In nucleotides, the CDR3 is TGCAGCGTTCGGCTACCCAATACGCGAGCAGGGACAGAGCTAAACACCATATATTTT. It yields the protein CSVRLPNTRAGTELNTIYF.

This clonotype has a count of ten or more. V and J are TRBV5-6 and TRBJ2-1; 10 nucleotides align to TRBD1. The length of the CDR3 is 15 residues. Germline V gene lookup returns CDR1 SGHDT and CDR2 YYEEEE. V shed 4 bases and J 8 bases; nucleotides not matched to a gene: 9. Here the CDR3 reads CASSPGTGADHEQFF. The CDR3 DNA is TGTGCCAGCAGCCCGGGGACAGGGGCAGACCATGAGCAGTTCTTC.

This clonotype was picked up many times. The chain links TRBV5-1 to TRBJ1-4; D gene uncertain. The germline gives CDR1 SGHRS, CDR2 YFSETQ. V was cut by 1 base and J by 5 bases, with 9 bases left in between. The CDR3 is 14 amino acids. CDR3 region: CASSLSLGNEKLFF. The CDR3 nucleotides read TGCGCCAGCAGCTTGAGTCTCGGCAATGAAAAACTGTTTTTT.

The rearrangement uses TRBV20-1 and TRBJ2-5; D is uncertain. V lost 4 bases, J lost 5 bases, and 20 bases lay in between. The CDR3 is made up of 15 amino acids. In germline, CDR1 is DFQATT, CDR2 SNEGSKA (reference sequence). This CDR3 reads CSATSPSRPDETQYF. The CDR3 region has the DNA TGCAGTGCTACATCCCCCTCTCGCCCCGACGAGACCCAGTACTTC.

This clonotype has ten or more counts. The chain employs TRBV7-3 and TRBJ1-6; 9 bases match TRBD1. Germline V CDR1 and CDR2: SGHTA, FQGTGA. This CDR3 has 14 amino acids. Trimming removed 5 bases from V and 10 bases from J; junction bases left unmatched: 6. The CDR3 nucleotides read TGTGCCAGCAGCCGGACAGGGGCGGGATCACCCCTCCACTTT. Encoded protein: CASSRTGAGSPLHF. Supplemented by reference TRBV7-3 and TRBJ1-6, the full variable domain reads GAGVSQTPSNKVTEKGKYVELRCDPISGHTALYWYRQSLGQGPEFLIYFQGTGAADDSGLPNDRFFAVRPEGSVSTLKIQRTERGDSAVYLCASSRTGAGSPLHFGNGTRLTVT.